Shown below are 2 T cell receptor beta chains from a single sample sequenced in a study of post-analysis software for immune sequencing data (dated by TCRdb to between 2015 and 2017). General study outcomes and caveats: Patients showed significantly higher frequencies than controls for several TRBV segments, among them TRBV5-6, TRBV5-1 and TRBV20-1.

The method was PCR. Sequenced on an Illumina HiSeq 2500. To reduce PCR and sequencing biases, unique molecular identifiers were built into the TCR beta cDNA libraries. TCRdb reanalyzed the raw reads on its own, using fastp at Q25 for trimming and MiXCR for clone calling, and kept in-frame beta chains. Rows with one shared CDR3 protein collapse into an entry with the most common genes and DNA. The table for this sample lists about 820,000 distinct CDR3 sequences; approximately 53% of them were counted only once. Roughly 4.4% of the sample is taken by the ten largest. Which antigens these TCRs recognize remains unknown. The sample was blood. The source of these receptors is a girl between 5 and 17 years old with multiple sclerosis.

The rearrangement links TRBV6-1 to TRBJ2-1; 10 nucleotides match TRBD2. Germline V gene lookup returns CDR1 MNHNS and CDR2 SASEGT. V gave up 6 bases and J gave up 9 bases; unmatched junction bases: 17. CDR3 length equals 17 residues. CDR3 nucleotides: TGTGCCAGCAGCCGACTAGACGGACTAGCGGAGCGTCGTGAGCAGTTCTTC. It yields the protein CASSRLDGLAERREQFF.

The genes are TRBV5-1 and TRBJ2-7; maybe TRBD1 (6 bases). Germline CDR1 and CDR2: SGHRS and YFSETQ. The CDR3 contains 14 residues. The V end was cut by 4 bases, the J end by 2 bases, with 13 bases between. CDR3 coding DNA: TGCGCCAGCAGCGTCGGACAGCTCGCCTACGAGCAGTACTTC. Its translation is CASSVGQLAYEQYF. Together with reference TRBV5-1 and TRBJ2-7, the CDR3 gives the full variable domain: KAGVTQTPRYLIKTRGQQVTLSCSPISGHRSVSWYQQTPGQGLQFLFEYFSETQRNKGNFPGRFSGRQFSNSRSEMNVSTLELGDSALYLCASSVGQLAYEQYFGPGTRLTVT.